The clone carrying this T cell receptor beta chain was detected many times. The data are from a study of quantifying T cell responses using KT2 cells. In the study overall: cDNA was made from DNase-treated RNA using alpha and beta constant primers. Under optimum conditions, T4 ligation efficiency was estimated at more than 10%. A predetermined fluorescence threshold ended the second PCR, run as a qPCR.

Losses at the gene ends were 8 bases for V and 7 bases for J; bases not matched to a gene: 10. The CDR3 sequence is 14 residues long. The cDNA 3' end received a ligated oligonucleotide with a UMI. First-round PCR used approximately 4 cycles and beta primers RC1.1 and RC1.2 covering TRBC1 and TRBC2. One entry per CDR3 protein results from TCRdb running MiXCR on the UMI-ligation and nested PCR reads. The table has tens of thousands of distinct CDR3 sequences, roughly 7.2% seen once. Sequencing was done on a sample of PBMCs spiked with cells of the T cell clone KT2. The chain combines TRBV12-3 or TRBV12-4 with TRBJ2-2, with 7 bases fitting TRBD2. This clonotype was sampled from a human donor. In nucleotides, the CDR3 is TGTGCCAGCCAGAACCGACTAGCAGGCGGGGAGCTGTTTTTT. Protein sequence: CASQNRLAGGELFF.